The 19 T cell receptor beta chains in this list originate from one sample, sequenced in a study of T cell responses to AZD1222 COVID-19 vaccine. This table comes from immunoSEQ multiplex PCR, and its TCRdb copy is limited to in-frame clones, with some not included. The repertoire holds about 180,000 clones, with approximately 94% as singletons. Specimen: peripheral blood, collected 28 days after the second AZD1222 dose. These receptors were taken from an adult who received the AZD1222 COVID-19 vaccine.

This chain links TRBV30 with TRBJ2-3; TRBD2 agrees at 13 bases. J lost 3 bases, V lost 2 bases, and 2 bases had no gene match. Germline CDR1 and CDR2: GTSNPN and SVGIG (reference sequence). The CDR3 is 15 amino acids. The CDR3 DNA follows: TGTGCCTGGAGTCCGGGACTAGCGGGAACAGATACGCAGTATTTT. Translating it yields CAWSPGLAGTDTQYF.

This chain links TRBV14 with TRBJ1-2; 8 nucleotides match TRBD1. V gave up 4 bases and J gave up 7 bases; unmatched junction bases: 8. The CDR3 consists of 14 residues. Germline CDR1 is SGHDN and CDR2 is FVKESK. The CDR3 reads CASSPQQGASGYTF. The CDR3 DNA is TGTGCCAGCAGCCCGCAGCAGGGGGCGAGTGGCTACACCTTC.

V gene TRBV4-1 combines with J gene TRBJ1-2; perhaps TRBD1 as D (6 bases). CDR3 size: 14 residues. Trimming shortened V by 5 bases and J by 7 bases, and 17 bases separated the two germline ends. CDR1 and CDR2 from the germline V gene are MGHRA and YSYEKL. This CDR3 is CASSLGHFEVGYTF. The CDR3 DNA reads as TGCGCCAGCAGCTTGGGACACTTTGAGGTTGGCTACACCTTC.

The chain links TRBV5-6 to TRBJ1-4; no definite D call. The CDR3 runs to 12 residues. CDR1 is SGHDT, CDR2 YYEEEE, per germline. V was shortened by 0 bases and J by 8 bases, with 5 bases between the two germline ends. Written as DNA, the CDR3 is TGTGCCAGCAGCTTGGCAGGAGAAAAACTGTTTTTT. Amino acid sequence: CASSLAGEKLFF.

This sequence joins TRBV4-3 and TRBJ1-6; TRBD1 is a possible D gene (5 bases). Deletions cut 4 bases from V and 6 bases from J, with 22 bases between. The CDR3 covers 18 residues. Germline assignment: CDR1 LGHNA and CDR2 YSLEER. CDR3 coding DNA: TGCGCCAGCAGCCCCACGAGGATGGGGGGGGACGGTAATTCACCCCTCCACTTT. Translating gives CASSPTRMGGDGNSPLHF.

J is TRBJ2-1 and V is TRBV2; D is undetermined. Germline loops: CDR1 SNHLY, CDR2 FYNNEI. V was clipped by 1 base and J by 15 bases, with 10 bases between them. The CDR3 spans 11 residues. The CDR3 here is CASSEEVSSFF. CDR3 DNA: TGTGCCAGCAGTGAAGAGGTTTCGTCGTTCTTC.

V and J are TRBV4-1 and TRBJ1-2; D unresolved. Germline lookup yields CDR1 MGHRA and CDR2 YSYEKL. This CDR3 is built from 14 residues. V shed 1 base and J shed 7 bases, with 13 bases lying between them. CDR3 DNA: TGCGCCAGCAGCCAAGTAATTATCGGGTTTGGCTACACCTTC. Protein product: CASSQVIIGFGYTF.

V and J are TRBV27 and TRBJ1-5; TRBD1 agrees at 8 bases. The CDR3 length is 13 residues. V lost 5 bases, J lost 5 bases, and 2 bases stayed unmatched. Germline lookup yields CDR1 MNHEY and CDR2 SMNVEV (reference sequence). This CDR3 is CASSDRGYQPQHF. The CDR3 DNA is TGTGCCAGCAGTGACAGGGGTTATCAGCCCCAGCATTTT.

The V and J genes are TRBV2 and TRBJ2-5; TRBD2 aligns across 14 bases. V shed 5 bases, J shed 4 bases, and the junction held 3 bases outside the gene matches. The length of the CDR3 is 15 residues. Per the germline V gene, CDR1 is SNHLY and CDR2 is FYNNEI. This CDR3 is CASSQTSGGVETQYF. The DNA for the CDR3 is TGTGCCAGCAGTCAGACTAGCGGGGGGGTAGAGACCCAGTACTTC.

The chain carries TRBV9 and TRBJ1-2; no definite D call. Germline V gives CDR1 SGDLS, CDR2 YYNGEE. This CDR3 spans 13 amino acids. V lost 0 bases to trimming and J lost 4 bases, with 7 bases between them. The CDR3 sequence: CASSVAGIYGYTF. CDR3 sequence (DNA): TGTGCCAGCAGCGTAGCGGGGATCTATGGCTACACCTTC.

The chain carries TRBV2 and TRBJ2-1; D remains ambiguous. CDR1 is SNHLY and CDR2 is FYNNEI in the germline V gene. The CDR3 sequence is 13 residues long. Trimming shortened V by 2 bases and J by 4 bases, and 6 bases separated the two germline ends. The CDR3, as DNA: TGTGCCAGCAGTGAAAACAGTTACAATGAGCAGTTCTTC. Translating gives CASSENSYNEQFF.

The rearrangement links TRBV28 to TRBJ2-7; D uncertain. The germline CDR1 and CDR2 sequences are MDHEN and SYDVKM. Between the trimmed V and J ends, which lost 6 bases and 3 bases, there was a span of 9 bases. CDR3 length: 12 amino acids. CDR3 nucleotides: TGTGCCAGCAGCCAATTAGGCTACGAGCAGTACTTC. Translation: CASSQLGYEQYF.

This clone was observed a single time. CDR3 in amino acids: CASSPSALGELFF. The CDR3 nucleotides read TGTGCCAGCAGCCCCAGTGCCCTGGGGGAACTGTTTTTT. The chain employs TRBV9 and TRBJ1-4, with D perhaps TRBD1 (5 bases). The CDR3 has 13 residues. Looked up from germline, CDR1 is SGDLS and CDR2 is YYNGEE. Trimming took 4 bases from V and 12 from J, leaving 16 bases between them. The full variable domain, its missing parts supplied by reference TRBV9 and TRBJ1-4, is DSGVTQTPKHLITATGQRVTLRCSPRSGDLSVYWYQQSLDQGLQFLIQYYNGEERAKGNILERFSAQQFPDLHSELNLSSLELGDSALYFCASSPSALGELFFGSGTQLSVL.

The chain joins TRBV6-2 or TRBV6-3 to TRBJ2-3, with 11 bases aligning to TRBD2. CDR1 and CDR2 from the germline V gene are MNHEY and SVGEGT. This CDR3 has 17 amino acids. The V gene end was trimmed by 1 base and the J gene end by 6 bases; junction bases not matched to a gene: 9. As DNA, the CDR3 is TGTGCCAGCAGTTACTTTAGCGGGGGGGCTGATTGGGATACGCAGTATTTT. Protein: CASSYFSGGADWDTQYF.

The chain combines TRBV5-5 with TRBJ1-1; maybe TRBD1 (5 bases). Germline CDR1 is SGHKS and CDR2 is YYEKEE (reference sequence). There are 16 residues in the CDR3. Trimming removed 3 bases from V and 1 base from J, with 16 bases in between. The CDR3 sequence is CASSSAPGTKNTEAFF. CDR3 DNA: TGTGCCAGCAGCTCGGCGCCGGGGACCAAGAACACTGAAGCTTTCTTT.

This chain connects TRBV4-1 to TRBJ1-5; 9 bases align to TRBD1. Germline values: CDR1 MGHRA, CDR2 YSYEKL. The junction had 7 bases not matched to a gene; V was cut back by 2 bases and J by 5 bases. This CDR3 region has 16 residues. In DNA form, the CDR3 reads TGCGCCAGCAGCCAACCGACAGGGGGATATGATCAGCCCCAGCATTTT. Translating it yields CASSQPTGGYDQPQHF.

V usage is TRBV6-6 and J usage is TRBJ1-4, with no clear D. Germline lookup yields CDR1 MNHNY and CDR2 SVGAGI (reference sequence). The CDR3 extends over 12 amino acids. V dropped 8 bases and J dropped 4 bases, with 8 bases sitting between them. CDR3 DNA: TGTGCCAGCGGTAGGGATAATGAAAAACTGTTTTTT. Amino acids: CASGRDNEKLFF.

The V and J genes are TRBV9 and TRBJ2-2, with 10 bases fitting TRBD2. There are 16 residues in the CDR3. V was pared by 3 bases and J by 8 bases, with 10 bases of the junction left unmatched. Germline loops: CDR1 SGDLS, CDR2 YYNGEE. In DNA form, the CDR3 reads TGTGCCAGCAGCGCAAGAAGACTAGCGGGCCGGGGGGAGCTGTTTTTT. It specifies CASSARRLAGRGELFF.

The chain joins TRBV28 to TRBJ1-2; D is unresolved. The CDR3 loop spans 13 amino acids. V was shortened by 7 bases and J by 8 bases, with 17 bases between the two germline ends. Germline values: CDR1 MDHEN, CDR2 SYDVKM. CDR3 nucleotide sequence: TGTGCCAGCACCGGAGGACGGGCTAGGGGCTACACCTTC. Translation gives CASTGGRARGYTF.